This T cell receptor (beta chain) appears in the sequencing data of a study of CD4 T cells in relation to SARS-CoV-2 and coronaviruses. Findings and caveats of the study: Crossreactivity was assessed only for spike protein, not other viral proteins. Crossreactive clones expanded significantly less to SARS-CoV-2 than monoreactive clones.

CD4+ T cells from unexposed donors were obtained before the COVID-19 pandemic (2011-2018). CD4+ T cells were isolated from the cells after more than 8 days of culture. Unexposed-donor CD4+ T cells were probed with SARS-CoV-2 S/N and four cold-coronavirus spikes, cells permitting. About this clone itself: Its antigen is unidentified.

CDR3 size: 15 residues. The germline gives CDR1 SGHRS, CDR2 YFSETQ. The V gene lost 7 bases and the J gene lost 3 bases, with 20 bases spanning the gap. Data came from immunoSEQ multiplex PCR; TCRdb stores just in-frame clones and leaves some out. The sample contains tens of thousands of clones, roughly 80% of which appear only once. Material: CD4+ T cells from PBMCs, cultured in vitro. The receptor was isolated from a human donor in good health. The chain is built from TRBV5-1 and TRBJ2-7, with D possibly TRBD2 on 6 matching bases. DNA for the CDR3: TGCGCCAGCGGGCAGGAGGCCGGGAGATTCTACGAGCAGTACTTC. Protein: CASGQEAGRFYEQYF.